One sample yielded the 6 T cell receptor beta chains listed below, sequenced in a study of molecular identifiers for immune sequencing clone quantification. TCRdb redid the calling of the PCR reads with MiXCR, one entry per CDR3 protein. The sample includes 10,000 or so distinct CDR3 sequences, around a fifth seen only once; the top ten take around 1.7%. The source material was naive CD8+ T cells from blood, with Jurkat cell RNA spiked in. The subset was: FACS-sorted CD8+CD4-CCR7+CD45RA+ naive T cells. These receptors originate from a human donor in good health. Some libraries in this study had Jurkat cell RNA spiked in.

About this clonotype: A much larger clone lies one base from this, so it may be a read error. The V and J genes are TRBV28 and TRBJ1-2; possible D gene TRBD1, 6 bases. The CDR3 consists of 17 residues. Germline V gene data show CDR1 as MDHEN and CDR2 as SYDVKM. With 4 bases removed from V and 7 bases from J, the gap between germline ends came to 25 bases. The CDR3 reads CASSSRTEVLWAGGYTF. CDR3 bases: TGTGCCAGCAGTTCGCGGACAGAGGTGTTGTGGGCGGGTGGCTACACCTTC.

Sample share makes this clonotype medium-sized. The chain carries TRBV4-1 and TRBJ2-7; TRBD1 or TRBD2 may be the D gene (5 bases each). V was clipped by 4 bases and J by 6 bases, with 22 bases between them. Germline lookup yields CDR1 MGHRA and CDR2 YSYEKL. CDR3 length: 16 amino acids. The DNA of the CDR3 is TGCGCCAGCAGCCCACAGCTCCGGGGCTACCTGTCCGAGCAGTACTTC. Residues: CASSPQLRGYLSEQYF.

Notes on this clonotype: A read error may explain this, as a much larger clone is one base away. The chain uses TRBV27 and TRBJ1-4; the D is unclear. There are 17 residues in the CDR3. Trimming cost V 3 bases and J 0 bases, with 14 bases left between them. Looked up from germline, CDR1 is MNHEY and CDR2 is SMNVEV (reference sequence). CDR3: CASSFNSCAATNEKLFF. CDR3 bases: TGTGCCAGCAGTTTCAACAGCTGCGCAGCAACTAATGAAAAACTGTTTTTT.

This clonotype was observed many times. V and J are TRBV4-1 and TRBJ2-2; no clear D. V lost 3 bases to trimming and J lost 6 bases, with 11 bases between them. Germline loops: CDR1 MGHRA, CDR2 YSYEKL. The CDR3 is made up of 14 amino acids. CDR3 sequence reads: CASSHWEPAGELFF. The CDR3 DNA reads as TGCGCCAGCAGCCACTGGGAACCCGCCGGGGAGCTGTTTTTT.

This clonotype is judged medium-sized. The genes are TRBV6-5 and TRBJ2-1, with D perhaps TRBD1 (5 bases). The CDR3 loop spans 14 amino acids. The V gene's germline CDR1 is MNHEY and CDR2 SVGAGI. V gave up 2 bases and J gave up 9 bases, with 14 bases separating them. The CDR3 nucleotides are TGTGCCAGCAGTTACACCGACTGGCAGGGTGAGCAGTTCTTC. As protein: CASSYTDWQGEQFF.

This chain links TRBV29-1 with TRBJ2-1; D ambiguous. The CDR3 is made up of 12 amino acids. The V and J ends lost 0 bases and 7 bases respectively, with 7 bases between them. Germline V gene sequence: CDR1 SQVTM, CDR2 ANQGSEA. Here the CDR3 reads CSVEESWNEQFF. The CDR3 DNA is TGCAGCGTTGAAGAAAGTTGGAATGAGCAGTTCTTC.